The next 7 T cell receptor beta chains were all read from a single sample in a study of immune cell composition in non-small cell lung cancer. Normal lung was sampled as far from the tumour as possible, at least 3 cm. The method was immunoSEQ multiplex PCR; TCRdb's version includes in-frame clones alone and lacks a portion of them. The data show 15,000 to 20,000 clones, with 77% seen just once and about 9.5% held by the top ten. These same data were also listed under a study on CD4 T cells in lung cancer.

Sequencing was performed on non-adjacent lung tissue. These receptors came from a human donor with non-small cell lung cancer.

The chain employs TRBV28 and TRBJ2-4, with D possibly called TRBD1 or TRBD2 (6 bases each). There are 14 residues in the CDR3. V was trimmed by 8 bases and J by 4 bases, leaving 15 bases between them. The germline V gene has CDR1 MDHEN and CDR2 SYDVKM. The chain's CDR3 is CASCTGGLKNIQYF. The CDR3 region has the DNA TGTGCCAGCTGTACTGGGGGGCTTAAAAACATTCAGTACTTC.

A few counts support this clone. This chain links TRBV4-1 with TRBJ2-1; possible D gene TRBD2, 5 bases. V lost 1 base to trimming and J lost 4 bases, with 14 bases between them. Germline assignment: CDR1 MGHRA and CDR2 YSYEKL. CDR3 length: 16 residues. DNA for the CDR3: TGCGCCAGCAGCCAAGTCGGGAAACTTTGGTACAATGAGCAGTTCTTC. Its protein product is CASSQVGKLWYNEQFF.

The rearrangement joins TRBV27 to TRBJ1-1; 11 nucleotides agree with TRBD1. Germline lookup yields CDR1 MNHEY and CDR2 SMNVEV (reference sequence). V was pared by 3 bases and J by 3 bases, with 6 bases of the junction left unmatched. The CDR3 length is 16 residues. The CDR3 DNA follows: TGTGCCAGCAGTTTGGTGGGACAGGGGGGGGACACTGAAGCTTTCTTT. Translated, it gives CASSLVGQGGDTEAFF.

The rearrangement joins TRBV29-1 to TRBJ2-3; D might be TRBD2 (5 bases). The CDR3 runs 16 residues. The V end was cut by 3 bases, the J end by 0 bases, with 16 bases between. Germline CDR1 is SQVTM and CDR2 is ANQGSEA. The CDR3 DNA is TGCAGCGTTGAGGCCCCCGGAGGCTCTAGCACAGATACGCAGTATTTT. Amino acid sequence: CSVEAPGGSSTDTQYF.

This clone was seen only a few times. V and J are TRBV27 and TRBJ2-1, with no clear D. CDR3 length: 14 residues. In germline, CDR1 is MNHEY, CDR2 SMNVEV (reference sequence). Trimming shortened V by 2 bases and J by 0 bases, and 5 bases separated the two germline ends. The DNA of the CDR3 is TGTGCCAGCAGTTTAGTGAGCTCCTACAATGAGCAGTTCTTC. It is translated as CASSLVSSYNEQFF.

The V call is TRBV18, the J call TRBJ1-1; D may be TRBD1 (6 bases). Trimming took 5 bases from V and 4 from J, leaving 14 bases between them. CDR1 KGHSH and CDR2 LQKENI come from the germline V gene. The CDR3 runs to 14 residues. This CDR3 reads CASSEYRDATEAFF. As DNA, the CDR3 is TGTGCCAGCTCAGAGTACAGGGATGCCACTGAAGCTTTCTTT. Full variable domain (remainder filled in from reference TRBV18 and TRBJ1-1): NAGVMQNPRHLVRRRGQEARLRCSPMKGHSHVYWYRQLPEEGLKFMVYLQKENIIDESGMPKERFSAEFPKEGPSILRIQQVVRGDSAAYFCASSEYRDATEAFFGQGTRLTVV.

The genes are TRBV4-1 and TRBJ1-5, with 7 bases aligning to TRBD1. The germline V gene encodes CDR1 MGHRA and CDR2 YSYEKL. CDR3 size: 15 residues. The ends lost 5 bases at V and 7 bases at J; junction bases unmatched: 11. The CDR3 DNA is TGCGCCAGCAGCTCGAATATAGGGGGCGACCAGCCCCAGCATTTT. Amino acid sequence: CASSSNIGGDQPQHF.